One sample yielded the 18 T cell receptor beta chains listed below, sequenced in a study of T cell changes during pregnancy in multiple sclerosis. Data came from immunoSEQ multiplex PCR; TCRdb stores just in-frame clones and leaves some out. Among about 40,000 clones listed, around nine tenths were seen once. Sample: CD8+ T cells from peripheral blood mononuclear cells, taken before pregnancy. The origin of the receptors is a female donor with multiple sclerosis, enrolled in a pregnancy study.

This chain uses TRBV5-1 with TRBJ2-5, with D tentatively TRBD2 (6 bases). V was cut by 2 bases and J by 3 bases, with 17 bases left in between. Per germline, CDR1 SGHRS and CDR2 YFSETQ. The CDR3 spans 16 residues. The CDR3 loop reads CASSLRSRGGKETQYF. The DNA for the CDR3 is TGCGCCAGCAGCTTAAGGTCAAGGGGAGGAAAAGAGACCCAGTACTTC.

CDR3 region: CASSLMGGENDEQYF. For the CDR3, the DNA is TGTGCCAGCAGCTTAATGGGGGGGGAAAATGACGAGCAGTACTTC. The rearrangement joins TRBV7-9 to TRBJ2-7, with 7 positions matching TRBD2. The ends lost 2 bases at V and 5 bases at J; junction bases unmatched: 9. The CDR3 length is 15 residues. Germline assignment: CDR1 SEHNR and CDR2 FQNEAQ (reference sequence). Combining the CDR3 with reference TRBV7-9 and TRBJ2-7 gives the whole variable domain DTGVSQNPRHKITKRGQNVTFRCDPISEHNRLYWYRQTLGQGPEFLTYFQNEAQLEKSRLLSDRFSAERPKGSFSTLEIQRTEQGDSAMYLCASSLMGGENDEQYFGPGTRLTVT.

The chain links TRBV12-5 to TRBJ2-1; TRBD2 matches 7 bases. The CDR3 sequence is 14 residues long. The V gene's germline CDR1 is LGHNT and CDR2 FRNRAP. V lost 7 bases and J lost 5; bases outside the gene matches: 8. The CDR3 bases are TGTGCTAGTGCCCTGGGGGGGGTTGACAATGAGCAGTTCTTC. Translating it yields CASALGGVDNEQFF.

In its sample, this clone was seen once. The chain links TRBV19 to TRBJ2-2; 9 bases align to TRBD1. This CDR3 is 15 amino acids long. V lost 1 base, J lost 4 bases, and 1 base stayed unmatched. Germline assignment: CDR1 LNHDA and CDR2 SQIVND (reference sequence). CDR3 DNA sequence: TGTGCCAGTAGTATAGGGACAGGGGCCACCGGGGAGCTGTTTTTT. Its translation: CASSIGTGATGELFF.

This clone is a singleton in its sample. At one boundary the junction diverges from the germline segment, which might be a read error. V usage is TRBV7-7 and J usage is TRBJ2-1, with 14 bases fitting TRBD2. The CDR3 runs 17 residues. Germline V gives CDR1 SSHAT, CDR2 FNYEAQ (reference sequence). CDR3 amino acids: CASSLLPGLAGERMKFF. The CDR3 region has the DNA TGTGCTAGCAGCTTACTACCGGGACTAGCGGGAGAAAGGATGAAGTTCTTC.

This clone was seen only a few times. The V and J genes are TRBV28 and TRBJ2-2; TRBD2 is a possible D gene (6 bases). The CDR3 length is 13 residues. V lost 6 bases and J 5 bases, leaving 10 bases between the germline ends. Germline CDR1 reads MDHEN; CDR2 reads SYDVKM. CDR3 bases: TGTGCCAGCAGGGAGGGAGTGACCGGGGAGCTGTTTTTT. Amino acids: CASREGVTGELFF. Full variable domain (remainder filled in from reference TRBV28 and TRBJ2-2): DVKVTQSSRYLVKRTGEKVFLECVQDMDHENMFWYRQDPGLGLRLIYFSYDVKMKEKGDIPEGYSVSREKKERFSLILESASTNQTSMYLCASREGVTGELFFGEGSRLTVL.

This chain uses TRBV4-1 with TRBJ1-4; D is undetermined. The CDR3 spans 14 residues. Trimming cost V 4 bases and J 7 bases, with 13 bases left between them. Germline V gene sequence: CDR1 MGHRA, CDR2 YSYEKL. The CDR3 loop is CASSPAIGGEKLFF. The CDR3 coding sequence is TGCGCCAGCAGCCCGGCAATCGGAGGTGAAAAACTGTTTTTT.

J is TRBJ2-5 and V is TRBV7-9; 11 nucleotides align to TRBD2. After removal of 3 bases from V and 2 bases from J, the junction contained 11 bases not matched to a gene. In germline, CDR1 is SEHNR, CDR2 FQNEAQ (reference sequence). The CDR3 loop spans 18 amino acids. CDR3 DNA sequence: TGTGCCAGCAGCTTTACTAGCGGGGGTCCCCTTGAGCAAGAGACCCAGTACTTC. Translated: CASSFTSGGPLEQETQYF.

This rearrangement joins TRBV7-8 to TRBJ1-1, with D possibly matching TRBD1 (6 bases). The ends were cut back, 6 bases at V and 3 bases at J, with 11 bases in the middle. This CDR3 region has 13 residues. CDR1 is SGHVS and CDR2 is FQNEAQ in the germline V gene. The CDR3 DNA follows: TGTGCCAGCAGACAGGGTTCGTACACTGAAGCTTTCTTT. Its protein is CASRQGSYTEAFF.

The chain couples TRBV6-5 to TRBJ2-1; maybe TRBD2 (6 bases). The germline V gene encodes CDR1 MNHEY and CDR2 SVGAGI. The CDR3 totals 15 residues. V was trimmed by 6 bases and J by 7 bases, leaving 19 bases between them. The CDR3 DNA is TGTGCCAGCAGCGACTGGGGGAAGGGGAGGAATGAGCAGTTCTTC. This sequence encodes CASSDWGKGRNEQFF.

The J gene is TRBJ2-1, the V gene TRBV27; D gene unclear. Germline loops: CDR1 MNHEY, CDR2 SMNVEV (reference sequence). This CDR3 region has 15 residues. Deletions cut 4 bases from V and 3 bases from J, with 13 bases between. CDR3 residues: CASSSLQNLYNEQFF. CDR3 bases: TGTGCCAGCAGTTCGTTGCAGAACCTCTACAATGAGCAGTTCTTC.

This clone has just one count. The chain employs TRBV4-3 and TRBJ2-1; TRBD2 might be the D (5 bases). Per germline, CDR1 LGHNA and CDR2 YSLEER. CDR3 size: 15 residues. V lost 0 bases to trimming and J lost 6 bases, with 12 bases between them. The CDR3 bases are TGCGCCAGCAGCCAAGATTCTAGCATTGGCAATGAGCAGTTCTTC. This translates into CASSQDSSIGNEQFF.

The chain couples TRBV9 to TRBJ2-2; D may be TRBD1 (6 bases). Trimming removed 0 bases from V and 5 bases from J, with 20 bases in between. The V gene's germline CDR1 is SGDLS and CDR2 YYNGEE. The CDR3 has 18 residues. This CDR3 is CASSVATRKGGRTGELFF. CDR3 in DNA: TGTGCCAGCAGCGTAGCTACGCGGAAAGGGGGACGAACCGGGGAGCTGTTTTTT. Complete variable domain (other parts from reference TRBV9 and TRBJ2-2): DSGVTQTPKHLITATGQRVTLRCSPRSGDLSVYWYQQSLDQGLQFLIQYYNGEERAKGNILERFSAQQFPDLHSELNLSSLELGDSALYFCASSVATRKGGRTGELFFGEGSRLTVL.

V usage is TRBV5-1 and J usage is TRBJ1-2; 9 bases are a match to TRBD1. V dropped 4 bases and J dropped 4; count of bases not matched to a gene: 8. The CDR3 runs 15 residues. Germline V gives CDR1 SGHRS, CDR2 YFSETQ. CDR3: CASSVPGQGTYGYTF. The CDR3 DNA reads TGCGCCAGCAGCGTGCCGGGACAGGGAACCTATGGCTACACCTTC. Using reference TRBV5-1 and TRBJ1-2 for the parts outside the CDR3, the full variable domain is KAGVTQTPRYLIKTRGQQVTLSCSPISGHRSVSWYQQTPGQGLQFLFEYFSETQRNKGNFPGRFSGRQFSNSRSEMNVSTLELGDSALYLCASSVPGQGTYGYTFGSGTRLTVV.

The CDR3 reads CASRLASGSFGELFF. In nucleotides, the CDR3 is TGTGCCAGCAGATTGGCTAGCGGGAGTTTCGGGGAGCTGTTTTTT. J is TRBJ2-2 and V is TRBV27, with 10 bases that match TRBD2. Trimming at V came to 6 bases and at J to 7 bases, leaving 8 bases not matched to a gene. CDR1 is MNHEY, CDR2 SMNVEV, per germline (reference sequence). The length of the CDR3 is 15 residues.

In its sample, this clone was seen once. This chain connects TRBV2 to TRBJ1-1, with D hard to call. The CDR3 totals 11 residues. Between the trimmed V and J ends, which lost 7 bases and 2 bases, there was a span of 5 bases. Germline V lookup: CDR1 SNHLY, CDR2 FYNNEI. In DNA form, the CDR3 reads TGTGCCAGCATCTCTAACACTGAAGCTTTCTTT. Encoded protein: CASISNTEAFF.

The sample holds one count of this clone. The J gene is TRBJ1-1, the V gene TRBV9, with D tentatively TRBD1 (5 bases). The V and J ends lost 0 bases and 7 bases respectively, with 7 bases between them. The CDR3 length is 12 residues. Germline V CDR1 and CDR2: SGDLS, YYNGEE. As DNA, the CDR3 is TGTGCCAGCAGCGTAGTGACAGTTGAAGCTTTCTTT. Protein sequence: CASSVVTVEAFF.

This clone has more than one count but fewer than ten. The chain carries TRBV4-1 and TRBJ1-2; 7 nucleotides match TRBD1. The CDR3 runs 13 residues. V lost 2 bases, J lost 6 bases, and 3 bases stayed unmatched. Germline CDR1 is MGHRA and CDR2 is YSYEKL. DNA of the CDR3: TGCGCCAGCAGCCAACCTACAGGGGATGGCTACACCTTC. Amino acid sequence: CASSQPTGDGYTF.